This T cell receptor beta chain was sequenced in a study of early T cells in non-severe SARS-CoV-2 infection. This clonotype was found many times. Molecules of cDNA were individually given unique molecular identifiers that were attached to them. TCRdb re-called the 5' RACE reads with MiXCR, one entry per CDR3 protein. The table shows 55,000 to 65,000 distinct CDR3 sequences, with under 10% occurring only once. Germline assignment: CDR1 WSHSY and CDR2 SAAADI. After removal of 2 bases from V and 6 bases from J, the junction contained 8 bases not matched to a gene. This CDR3 has 15 amino acids. The receptor was isolated from an adult who was a healthcare worker with PCR-confirmed SARS-CoV-2 infection or an uninfected control (not recorded which). The specimen was whole blood. The V gene is TRBV10-2, the J gene TRBJ2-3; 7 positions agree with TRBD2. Here the CDR3 DNA reads TGCGCCAGCAGTGAGGAGGGAGGGCCATGGGATACGCAGTATTTT. This translates into CASSEEGGPWDTQYF.